A selection of T cell receptor beta chains follows, all from one sample in a study of blood T cell repertoires in COVID-19. This table comes from immunoSEQ multiplex PCR, and its TCRdb copy is limited to in-frame clones, with some not included. The sample lists roughly 100,000 clones; 81% were seen once. Sample: peripheral blood. These receptors originate from a man older than 75 with COVID-19, enrolled during active disease. CDR3s include the opening cysteine and the closing phenylalanine or tryptophan. The D gene is left open where the match is weak. The size field is filled for only some rows; it gives once, few, many or a size class.

TRBV5-6	NA	TRBD2	TRBJ2-3	TGTGCCAGCAGCTGGGGGGCGGGAGGTGGAGATACGCAGTATTTT	CASSWGAGGGDTQYF
TRBV11-2	NA	TRBD2	TRBJ2-7	TGTGCCAGCAGCCCCAGCGGGAGTGGGTACGAGCAGTACTTC	CASSPSGSGYEQYF
TRBV6-2/TRBV6-3	NA	NA	TRBJ1-5	TGTGCCAGCAGTATAGGCCGGACAGCCTCTCAACCCCAGCATTTT	CASSIGRTASQPQHF
TRBV5-1	NA	NA	TRBJ2-2	TGCGCCAGCAGCCCAAACCCGCAGGGGTTGCGGACCGGGGAGCTGTTTTTT	CASSPNPQGLRTGELFF
TRBV7-3	NA	TRBD2	TRBJ2-2	TGTGCCAGCAGCCCGGATAGCGGGAGGGCGTCCACCGGGGAGCTGTTTTTT	CASSPDSGRASTGELFF
TRBV6-2/TRBV6-3	NA	TRBD2	TRBJ2-3	TGTGCCAGCAGCCCTGAAGGGAGGGTTCGGGCAGATACGCAGTATTTT	CASSPEGRVRADTQYF
TRBV7-9	NA	TRBD1	TRBJ2-7	TGTGCCAGCAGCTTTACAGGGGGTAGCGAGCAGTACTTC	CASSFTGGSEQYF
TRBV28	NA	TRBD1	TRBJ2-7	TGTGCCAGTCAATCCCCGGGACAGGGGGCTTGGGAGCAGTACTTC	CASQSPGQGAWEQYF
TRBV28	NA	TRBD1	TRBJ1-2	TGTGCCAGCAGTCTCGGGACAGGGGGAAGAGGCTACACCTTC	CASSLGTGGRGYTF
TRBV25-1	few	NA	TRBJ1-5	TGTGCCATCGAGCTACGGGATAGCAATCAGCCCCAGCATTTT	CAIELRDSNQPQHF
TRBV6-5	NA	NA	TRBJ1-5	TGTGCCAGCAGTATCAGGGTGGAGCAGCCCCAGCATTTT	CASSIRVEQPQHF
TRBV30	NA	NA	TRBJ1-3	TGTGCCTGGAGTGTAGGACACCATGGAAACACCATATATTTT	CAWSVGHHGNTIYF
TRBV6-6	few	NA	TRBJ1-2	TGTGCCAGCAGTCCCACAGGGATGTATGGCTACACCTTC	CASSPTGMYGYTF
TRBV27	once	NA	TRBJ2-7	TGTGCCAGCAGTTTATCCCCAGGGGCGAATTACGAGCAGTACTTC	CASSLSPGANYEQYF
TRBV30	NA	NA	TRBJ1-1	TGTGCCTGGATGGAGGGGAGCTGGGGGGGCACTGAAGCTTTCTTT	CAWMEGSWGGTEAFF
TRBV19	few	NA	TRBJ1-5	TGTGCCAGTAGTGCCAACGCCGGGCCAGGGATTCGCAATCAGCCCCAGCATTTT	CASSANAGPGIRNQPQHF
TRBV5-5	few	NA	TRBJ2-7	TGTGCCAGCAGCCCCCTTCTACACGAGCAGTACTTC	CASSPLLHEQYF
TRBV5-1	NA	TRBD2	TRBJ2-3	TGCGCCAGCAGCTATGGACTAGCGGGAGGGCCGGGAGATACGCAGTATTTT	CASSYGLAGGPGDTQYF
TRBV4-1	NA	TRBD1	TRBJ1-5	TGCGCCAGCAGCCTTAATACAGGGGGGTTCGGCAATCAGCCCCAGCATTTT	CASSLNTGGFGNQPQHF
TRBV12-5	NA	NA	TRBJ2-1	TGTGCTAGTGGTTTGGTAGCGAGTTCGACGTACAATGAGCAGTTCTTC	CASGLVASSTYNEQFF
TRBV10-1	NA	NA	TRBJ1-2	TGCGCCAGCAGTGTAAACAGAGAATATGGCTACACCTTC	CASSVNREYGYTF
TRBV11-2	NA	TRBD2	TRBJ2-1	TGTGCCAGCAGCTTAATGGCGGGAGGGCCCGATGAGCAGTTCTTC	CASSLMAGGPDEQFF
TRBV15	NA	TRBD2	TRBJ2-3	TGTGCCACCAGCAGCTCAGCGGGAGATGCAGATACGCAGTATTTT	CATSSSAGDADTQYF
TRBV6-1	NA	NA	TRBJ2-7	TGTGCCAGCAGTGAAGCCAGAGACAGGTCGGAGCAGTACTTC	CASSEARDRSEQYF
TRBV2	few	NA	TRBJ2-7	TGTGCCAGCAGTCCCGGGAATTACGAGCAGTACTTC	CASSPGNYEQYF
TRBV18	NA	TRBD1	TRBJ1-1	TGTGCCAGCTCACCGACGACAGGGGACGCTGAAGCTTTCTTT	CASSPTTGDAEAFF
TRBV10-3	NA	TRBD1	TRBJ1-5	TGTGCCATCAGTGAGTTTGGGCAGGGGGCGTTAGGCAATCAGCCCCAGCATTTT	CAISEFGQGALGNQPQHF
TRBV9	NA	NA	TRBJ2-3	TGTGCCAGCAGCGTAGGGGGGCCAATGGCAGATACGCAGTATTTT	CASSVGGPMADTQYF
TRBV6-5	once	TRBD1	TRBJ1-1	TGTGCCAGCAGTTACTCGACAGGGGCCACTGAAGCTTTCTTT	CASSYSTGATEAFF
TRBV15	once	NA	TRBJ2-3	TGTGCCACGGAACGGGATGCGGTAACAGATACGCAGTATTTT	CATERDAVTDTQYF
TRBV9	NA	TRBD2	TRBJ2-5	TGTGCCAGCAGCGTAGTGGCGGGAGCTCCACAAGAGACCCAGTACTTC	CASSVVAGAPQETQYF